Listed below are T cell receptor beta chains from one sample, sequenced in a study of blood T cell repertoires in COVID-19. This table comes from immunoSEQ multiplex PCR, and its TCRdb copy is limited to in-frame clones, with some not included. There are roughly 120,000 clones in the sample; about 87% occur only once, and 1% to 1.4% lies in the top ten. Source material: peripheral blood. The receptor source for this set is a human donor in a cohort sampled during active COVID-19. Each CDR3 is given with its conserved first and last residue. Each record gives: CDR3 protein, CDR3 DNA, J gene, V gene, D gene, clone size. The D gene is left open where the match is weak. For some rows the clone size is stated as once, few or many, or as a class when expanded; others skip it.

cdr3_aa: CASTTGTTGELFF
cdr3_nt: TGTGCCAGCACGACAGGGACCACCGGGGAGCTGTTTTTT
j_call: TRBJ2-2
v_call: TRBV27
d_call: TRBD1
clone_size: -

cdr3_aa: CSASLGFAAGAQETQYF
cdr3_nt: TGCAGTGCTAGTTTGGGCTTTGCGGCAGGGGCGCAAGAGACCCAGTACTTC
j_call: TRBJ2-5
v_call: TRBV20-1
d_call: -
clone_size: -

cdr3_aa: CASSAYQQYF
cdr3_nt: TGTGCCAGCAGTGCCTACCAGCAGTACTTC
j_call: TRBJ2-7
v_call: TRBV2
d_call: -
clone_size: -

cdr3_aa: CASSLRPVGTGKYEQYF
cdr3_nt: TGTGCCAGCAGTCTTCGACCAGTCGGGACAGGCAAGTACGAGCAGTACTTC
j_call: TRBJ2-7
v_call: TRBV27
d_call: TRBD1
clone_size: -

cdr3_aa: CAIAPVGGGYEQYF
cdr3_nt: TGTGCCATCGCCCCGGTTGGCGGGGGCTACGAGCAGTACTTC
j_call: TRBJ2-7
v_call: TRBV10-3
d_call: TRBD2
clone_size: -

cdr3_aa: CASKPLSSGNTIYF
cdr3_nt: TGTGCCAGCAAGCCTCTTAGCTCTGGAAACACCATATATTTT
j_call: TRBJ1-3
v_call: TRBV7-3
d_call: -
clone_size: few

cdr3_aa: CASSYGTGGYGYTF
cdr3_nt: TGTGCCAGCAGTTACGGGACAGGGGGCTATGGCTACACCTTC
j_call: TRBJ1-2
v_call: TRBV6-5
d_call: TRBD1
clone_size: -

cdr3_aa: CASSPRTSGRVGRAGELFF
cdr3_nt: TGTGCCAGCAGCCCAAGGACTAGCGGGAGGGTAGGAAGGGCCGGGGAGCTGTTTTTT
j_call: TRBJ2-2
v_call: TRBV11-2
d_call: TRBD2
clone_size: once

cdr3_aa: CASGPRGRPGELFF
cdr3_nt: TGTGCCAGCGGCCCCAGGGGGCGGCCCGGGGAGCTGTTTTTT
j_call: TRBJ2-2
v_call: TRBV5-8
d_call: TRBD1
clone_size: -

cdr3_aa: CASSLGLAGGTQYF
cdr3_nt: TGTGCCAGCAGTTTAGGGCTAGCGGGCGGTACGCAGTATTTT
j_call: TRBJ2-3
v_call: TRBV27
d_call: TRBD2
clone_size: -

cdr3_aa: CASSLKPLGPGGTEAFF
cdr3_nt: TGTGCCAGCTCACTCAAACCCTTAGGCCCAGGGGGCACTGAAGCTTTCTTT
j_call: TRBJ1-1
v_call: TRBV18
d_call: TRBD1
clone_size: few

cdr3_aa: CASSLGSGGEQYF
cdr3_nt: TGTGCCAGCAGCTTGGGGTCGGGGGGCGAGCAGTACTTC
j_call: TRBJ2-7
v_call: TRBV7-7
d_call: TRBD2
clone_size: -

cdr3_aa: CAIGRGLAGVRGNEQFF
cdr3_nt: TGTGCCATCGGCCGAGGACTAGCGGGGGTACGGGGGAATGAGCAGTTCTTC
j_call: TRBJ2-1
v_call: TRBV10-3
d_call: TRBD2
clone_size: -

cdr3_aa: CASSEIAGGPDTQYF
cdr3_nt: TGTGCCAGCAGCGAGATAGCGGGGGGGCCCGATACGCAGTATTTT
j_call: TRBJ2-3
v_call: TRBV6-5
d_call: TRBD2
clone_size: -

cdr3_aa: CASSLGSSAGGSHEQFF
cdr3_nt: TGCGCCAGCAGCTTGGGCAGTAGTGCGGGGGGCTCGCATGAGCAGTTCTTC
j_call: TRBJ2-1
v_call: TRBV5-1
d_call: TRBD2
clone_size: -

cdr3_aa: CASSQVLTSSGRDEQYF
cdr3_nt: TGCGCCAGCAGCCAAGTCTTAACCTCCAGCGGGAGGGACGAGCAGTACTTC
j_call: TRBJ2-7
v_call: TRBV4-1
d_call: TRBD2
clone_size: -

cdr3_aa: CATSGGGQICDEQYF
cdr3_nt: TGTGCCACCAGTGGGGGGGGGCAGATCTGCGACGAGCAGTACTTC
j_call: TRBJ2-7
v_call: TRBV24-1
d_call: -
clone_size: -

cdr3_aa: CASNRFGLAVYNEQFF
cdr3_nt: TGTGCCAGTAATAGGTTCGGACTAGCAGTGTACAATGAGCAGTTCTTC
j_call: TRBJ2-1
v_call: TRBV19
d_call: TRBD2
clone_size: -

cdr3_aa: CASSRRTSGRRETQYF
cdr3_nt: TGTGCCAGCAGCCGGAGGACTAGCGGGAGGAGGGAGACCCAGTACTTC
j_call: TRBJ2-5
v_call: TRBV5-5
d_call: TRBD2
clone_size: -

cdr3_aa: CASSLWGTGANEKLFF
cdr3_nt: TGCGCCAGCAGCTTGTGGGGGACAGGGGCTAATGAAAAACTGTTTTTT
j_call: TRBJ1-4
v_call: TRBV5-1
d_call: TRBD1
clone_size: -

cdr3_aa: CASSAGLAGAHTQYF
cdr3_nt: TGCGCCAGCAGTGCTGGACTAGCGGGGGCACATACGCAGTATTTT
j_call: TRBJ2-3
v_call: TRBV5-1
d_call: TRBD2
clone_size: -

cdr3_aa: CASSAPGQGTYGYTF
cdr3_nt: TGTGCCAGCAGCGCTCCGGGACAGGGAACGTATGGCTACACCTTC
j_call: TRBJ1-2
v_call: TRBV9
d_call: TRBD1
clone_size: -

cdr3_aa: CATSDLSGNQPQHF
cdr3_nt: TGTGCCACCAGTGATTTGTCAGGTAATCAGCCCCAGCATTTT
j_call: TRBJ1-5
v_call: TRBV24-1
d_call: -
clone_size: -

cdr3_aa: CASTSPGVVGYTF
cdr3_nt: TGTGCCAGCACCTCCCCCGGGGTGGTTGGCTACACCTTC
j_call: TRBJ1-2
v_call: TRBV7-2
d_call: -
clone_size: -

cdr3_aa: CARGRGQENTEAFF
cdr3_nt: TGTGCCAGGGGCCGGGGACAGGAGAACACTGAAGCTTTCTTT
j_call: TRBJ1-1
v_call: TRBV19
d_call: TRBD1
clone_size: -

cdr3_aa: CASRLGLANTGELFF
cdr3_nt: TGTGCCAGTAGACTGGGACTCGCGAACACCGGGGAGCTGTTTTTT
j_call: TRBJ2-2
v_call: TRBV19
d_call: -
clone_size: few

cdr3_aa: CASSRKVGLGDSSSYNEQFF
cdr3_nt: TGCGCCAGCAGCCGTAAGGTCGGACTAGGAGACTCTAGCTCCTACAATGAGCAGTTCTTC
j_call: TRBJ2-1
v_call: TRBV5-1
d_call: TRBD2
clone_size: -

cdr3_aa: CASTSPSGRGGYTF
cdr3_nt: TGTGCCAGCACCTCACCGTCCGGTCGTGGTGGCTACACCTTC
j_call: TRBJ1-2
v_call: TRBV11-2
d_call: -
clone_size: -

cdr3_aa: CASSPSGGGQYEQFF
cdr3_nt: TGCGCCAGCAGCCCTAGCGGGGGGGGGCAATATGAGCAGTTCTTC
j_call: TRBJ2-1
v_call: TRBV5-1
d_call: TRBD2
clone_size: once

cdr3_aa: CASTPGQGFYEQYF
cdr3_nt: TGTGCCAGCACCCCGGGACAGGGTTTCTACGAGCAGTACTTC
j_call: TRBJ2-7
v_call: TRBV6-2/TRBV6-3
d_call: TRBD1
clone_size: -

cdr3_aa: CASRPGQGLSGANVLTF
cdr3_nt: TGTGCCAGCAGACCGGGACAGGGTCTCTCTGGGGCCAACGTCCTGACTTTC
j_call: TRBJ2-6
v_call: TRBV27
d_call: TRBD1
clone_size: -

cdr3_aa: CASSVGLEGNEQFF
cdr3_nt: TGTGCCAGCTCAGTCGGGTTGGAGGGCAATGAGCAGTTCTTC
j_call: TRBJ2-1
v_call: TRBV18
d_call: -
clone_size: -

cdr3_aa: CATSRGYTAYGYTF
cdr3_nt: TGTGCCACCAGCAGAGGGTACACCGCCTATGGCTACACCTTC
j_call: TRBJ1-2
v_call: TRBV15
d_call: -
clone_size: -

cdr3_aa: CASSSIAGGYNEQFF
cdr3_nt: TGTGCCAGCAGCTCCATAGCGGGGGGTTACAATGAGCAGTTCTTC
j_call: TRBJ2-1
v_call: TRBV7-2
d_call: TRBD2
clone_size: -

cdr3_aa: CASSQEWLARTDTQYF
cdr3_nt: TGTGCCAGCAGCCAAGAGTGGCTAGCGCGTACAGATACGCAGTATTTT
j_call: TRBJ2-3
v_call: TRBV4-2
d_call: -
clone_size: -

cdr3_aa: CASRRGMDSAYEQYF
cdr3_nt: TGTGCCAGCAGGAGAGGTATGGACAGCGCCTACGAGCAGTACTTC
j_call: TRBJ2-7
v_call: TRBV27
d_call: -
clone_size: -

cdr3_aa: CPSGVAMRYEQYF
cdr3_nt: TGTCCCAGTGGCGTCGCCATGCGGTACGAGCAGTACTTC
j_call: TRBJ2-7
v_call: TRBV5-6
d_call: -
clone_size: few

cdr3_aa: CASSLNLAGGETQYF
cdr3_nt: TGCGCCAGCAGCTTAAACCTAGCGGGAGGAGAGACCCAGTACTTC
j_call: TRBJ2-5
v_call: TRBV5-1
d_call: TRBD2
clone_size: -

cdr3_aa: CASSYDRGTYEQYF
cdr3_nt: TGTGCCAGCAGTTACGACAGGGGGACATACGAGCAGTACTTC
j_call: TRBJ2-7
v_call: TRBV6-5
d_call: TRBD1
clone_size: -

cdr3_aa: CASSFPLAGNEQFF
cdr3_nt: TGTGCCAGCAGCTTTCCGCTAGCGGGAAATGAGCAGTTCTTC
j_call: TRBJ2-1
v_call: TRBV5-6
d_call: TRBD2
clone_size: -

cdr3_aa: CASSQGLVPGKESGNTIYF
cdr3_nt: TGCGCCAGCAGCCAAGGATTGGTACCGGGGAAGGAATCTGGAAACACCATATATTTT
j_call: TRBJ1-3
v_call: TRBV4-1
d_call: -
clone_size: -

cdr3_aa: CASSQDTRNLYF
cdr3_nt: TGTGCCAGCAGCCAAGATACGCGAAACCTTTACTTC
j_call: TRBJ2-5
v_call: TRBV3-1/TRBV3-2
d_call: -
clone_size: -

cdr3_aa: CASSDSSSGDTDTQYF
cdr3_nt: TGTGCCAGCAGTGACTCGAGTAGCGGGGACACAGATACGCAGTATTTT
j_call: TRBJ2-3
v_call: TRBV6-4
d_call: TRBD2
clone_size: -

cdr3_aa: CASSTHSLYNEKLFF
cdr3_nt: TGTGCCAGTAGCACCCACAGTTTGTATAATGAAAAACTGTTTTTT
j_call: TRBJ1-4
v_call: TRBV19
d_call: -
clone_size: once

cdr3_aa: CASSVGSGPTDTQYF
cdr3_nt: TGTGCCAGCAGCGTAGGGAGCGGACCCACAGATACGCAGTATTTT
j_call: TRBJ2-3
v_call: TRBV9
d_call: -
clone_size: -

cdr3_aa: CASMDTSGGSEQFF
cdr3_nt: TGCGCCAGCATGGACACCAGCGGGGGTAGTGAGCAGTTCTTC
j_call: TRBJ2-1
v_call: TRBV5-1
d_call: TRBD2
clone_size: -

cdr3_aa: CASSYLRDRNSYEQYF
cdr3_nt: TGTGCCAGCAGTTACCTCCGGGACAGAAACTCCTACGAGCAGTACTTC
j_call: TRBJ2-7
v_call: TRBV6-2/TRBV6-3
d_call: TRBD1
clone_size: -

cdr3_aa: CASRDRVNTEAFF
cdr3_nt: TGTGCCAGCCGGGACAGAGTGAACACTGAAGCTTTCTTT
j_call: TRBJ1-1
v_call: TRBV10-3
d_call: TRBD1
clone_size: -

cdr3_aa: CASSLEGSSGTEAFF
cdr3_nt: TGTGCCAGCAGCTTAGAGGGCAGCTCCGGCACTGAAGCTTTCTTT
j_call: TRBJ1-1
v_call: TRBV11-2
d_call: -
clone_size: -

cdr3_aa: CASSQAHQKKGNTQYF
cdr3_nt: TGCGCCAGCAGTCAAGCCCATCAAAAAAAGGGGAATACGCAGTATTTT
j_call: TRBJ2-3
v_call: TRBV23-1
d_call: -
clone_size: -

cdr3_aa: CSITTSGSFGEQFF
cdr3_nt: TGCAGCATTACGACTAGCGGGAGTTTCGGTGAGCAGTTCTTC
j_call: TRBJ2-1
v_call: TRBV29-1
d_call: TRBD2
clone_size: -

cdr3_aa: CASSIRGRSNQPQHF
cdr3_nt: TGTGCCAGTAGTATTCGGGGGAGAAGCAATCAGCCCCAGCATTTT
j_call: TRBJ1-5
v_call: TRBV19
d_call: -
clone_size: -

cdr3_aa: CASSWRGGSEQYF
cdr3_nt: TGTGCCAGCAGCTGGAGGGGCGGGAGCGAGCAGTACTTC
j_call: TRBJ2-7
v_call: TRBV7-2
d_call: TRBD2
clone_size: -

cdr3_aa: CASSSPASRWHF
cdr3_nt: TGTGCCAGCAGTTCGCCGGCATCGAGGTGGCATTTT
j_call: TRBJ1-5
v_call: TRBV6-5
d_call: -
clone_size: few

cdr3_aa: CAIGGTGGYRNTEAFF
cdr3_nt: TGTGCCATCGGAGGGACAGGGGGCTACCGGAACACTGAAGCTTTCTTT
j_call: TRBJ1-1
v_call: TRBV10-3
d_call: TRBD1
clone_size: once